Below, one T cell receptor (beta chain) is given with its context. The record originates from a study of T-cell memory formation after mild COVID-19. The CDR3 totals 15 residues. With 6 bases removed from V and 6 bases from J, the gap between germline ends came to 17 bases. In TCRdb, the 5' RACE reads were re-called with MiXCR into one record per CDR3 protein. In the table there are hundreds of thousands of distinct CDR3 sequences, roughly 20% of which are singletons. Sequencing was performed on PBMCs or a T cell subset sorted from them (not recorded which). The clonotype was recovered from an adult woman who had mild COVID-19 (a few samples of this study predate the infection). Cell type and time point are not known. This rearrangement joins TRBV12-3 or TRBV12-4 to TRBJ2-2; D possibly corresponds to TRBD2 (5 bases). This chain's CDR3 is CASSTRAISSGELFF. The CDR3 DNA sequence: TGTGCCAGCAGCACGAGGGCGATATCGTCCGGGGAGCTGTTTTTT.